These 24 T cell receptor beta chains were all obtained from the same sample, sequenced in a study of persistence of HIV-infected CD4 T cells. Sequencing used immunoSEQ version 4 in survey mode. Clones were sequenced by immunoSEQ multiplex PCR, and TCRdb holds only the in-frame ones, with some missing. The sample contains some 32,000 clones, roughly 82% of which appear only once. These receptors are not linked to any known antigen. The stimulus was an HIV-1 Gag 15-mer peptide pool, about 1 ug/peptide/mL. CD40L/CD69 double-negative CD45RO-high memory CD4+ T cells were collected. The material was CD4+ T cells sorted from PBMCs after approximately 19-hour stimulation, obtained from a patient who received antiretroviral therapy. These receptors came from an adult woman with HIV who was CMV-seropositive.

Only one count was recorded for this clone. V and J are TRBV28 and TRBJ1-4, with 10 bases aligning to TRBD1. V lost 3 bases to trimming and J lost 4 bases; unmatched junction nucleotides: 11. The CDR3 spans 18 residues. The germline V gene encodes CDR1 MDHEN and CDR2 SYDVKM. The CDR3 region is CASSFLPPWTGGNEKLFF. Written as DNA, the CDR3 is TGTGCCAGCAGTTTCCTCCCCCCCTGGACAGGGGGTAATGAAAAACTGTTTTTT.

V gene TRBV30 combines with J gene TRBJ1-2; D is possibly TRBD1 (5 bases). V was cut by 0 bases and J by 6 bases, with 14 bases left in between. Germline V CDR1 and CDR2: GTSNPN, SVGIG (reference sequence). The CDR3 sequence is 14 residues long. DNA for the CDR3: TGTGCCTGGAGTGTGCGGAGGGGAGCGGATGGCTACACCTTC. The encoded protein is CAWSVRRGADGYTF.

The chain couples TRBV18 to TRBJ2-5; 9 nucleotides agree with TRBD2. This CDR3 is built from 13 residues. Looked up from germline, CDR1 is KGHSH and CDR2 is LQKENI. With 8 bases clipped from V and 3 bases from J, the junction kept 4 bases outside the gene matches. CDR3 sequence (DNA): TGTGCCAGCACCCCTAGCGGGGAAGAGACCCAGTACTTC. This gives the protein CASTPSGEETQYF.

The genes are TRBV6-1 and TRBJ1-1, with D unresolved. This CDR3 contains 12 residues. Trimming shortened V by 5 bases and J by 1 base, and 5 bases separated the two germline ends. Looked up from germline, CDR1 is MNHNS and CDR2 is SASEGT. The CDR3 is CASSPGNTEAFF. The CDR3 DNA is TGTGCCAGCAGTCCGGGGAACACTGAAGCTTTCTTT.

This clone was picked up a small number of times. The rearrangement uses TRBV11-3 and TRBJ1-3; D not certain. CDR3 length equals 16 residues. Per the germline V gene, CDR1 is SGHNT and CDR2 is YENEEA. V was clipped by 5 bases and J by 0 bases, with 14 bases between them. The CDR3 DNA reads TGTGCCAGCAGCCCAGAGGGTGGCAGCTCTGGAAACACCATATATTTT. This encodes CASSPEGGSSGNTIYF.

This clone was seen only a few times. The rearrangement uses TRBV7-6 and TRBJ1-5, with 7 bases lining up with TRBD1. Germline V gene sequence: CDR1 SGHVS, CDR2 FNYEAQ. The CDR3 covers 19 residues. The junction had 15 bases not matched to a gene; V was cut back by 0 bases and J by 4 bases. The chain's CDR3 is CASSLARSRDSSANQPQHF. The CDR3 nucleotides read TGTGCCAGCAGCTTAGCGCGGTCCCGGGACAGCTCCGCGAATCAGCCCCAGCATTTT.

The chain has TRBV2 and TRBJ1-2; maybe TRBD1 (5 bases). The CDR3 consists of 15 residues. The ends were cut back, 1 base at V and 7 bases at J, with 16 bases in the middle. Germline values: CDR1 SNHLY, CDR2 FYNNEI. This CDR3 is CASSEVGLSLGGYTF. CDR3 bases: TGTGCCAGCAGTGAAGTGGGGCTGAGTCTCGGTGGCTACACCTTC.

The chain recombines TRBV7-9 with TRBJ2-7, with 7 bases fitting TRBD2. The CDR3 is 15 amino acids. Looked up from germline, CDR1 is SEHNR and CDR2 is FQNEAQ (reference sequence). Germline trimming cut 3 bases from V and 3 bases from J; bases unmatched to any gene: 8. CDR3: CASSFRGGADYEQYF. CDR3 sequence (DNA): TGTGCCAGCAGCTTTCGGGGAGGGGCGGACTACGAGCAGTACTTC.

DNA for the CDR3: TGTGCCAGCAGCTCGCGGACAGGGACTTCGGGGGAGACCCAGTACTTC. This translates into CASSSRTGTSGETQYF. The gene calls are TRBV7-3 and TRBJ2-5, with TRBD1 identical over 8 bases. The V segment lost 4 bases and the J segment 5 bases; nucleotides outside the gene matches: 12. Germline values: CDR1 SGHTA, CDR2 FQGTGA. The CDR3 is 16 amino acids.

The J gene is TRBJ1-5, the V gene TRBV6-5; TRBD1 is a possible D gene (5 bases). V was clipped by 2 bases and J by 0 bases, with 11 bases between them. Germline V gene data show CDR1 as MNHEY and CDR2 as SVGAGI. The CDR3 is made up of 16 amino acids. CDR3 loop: CASSYGQGYSNQPQHF. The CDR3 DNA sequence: TGTGCCAGCAGTTACGGGCAGGGATATAGCAATCAGCCCCAGCATTTT.

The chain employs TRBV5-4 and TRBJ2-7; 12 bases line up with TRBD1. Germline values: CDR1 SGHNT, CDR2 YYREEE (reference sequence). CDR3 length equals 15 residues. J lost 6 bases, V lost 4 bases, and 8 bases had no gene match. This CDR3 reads CASSRGTGGVFEQYF. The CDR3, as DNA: TGTGCCAGCAGCAGGGGGACAGGGGGCGTCTTCGAGCAGTACTTC. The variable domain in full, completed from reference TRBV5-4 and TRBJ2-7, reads ETGVTQSPTHLIKTRGQQVTLRCSSQSGHNTVSWYQQALGQGPQFIFQYYREEENGRGNFPPRFSGLQFPNYSSELNVNALELDDSALYLCASSRGTGGVFEQYFGPGTRLTVT.

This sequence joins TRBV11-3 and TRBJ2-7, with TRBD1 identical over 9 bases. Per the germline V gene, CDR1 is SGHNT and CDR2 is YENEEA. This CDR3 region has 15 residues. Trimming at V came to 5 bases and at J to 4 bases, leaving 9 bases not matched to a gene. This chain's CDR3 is CASSPTGQGAYEQYF. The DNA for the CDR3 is TGTGCCAGCAGCCCGACGGGACAGGGAGCTTACGAGCAGTACTTC. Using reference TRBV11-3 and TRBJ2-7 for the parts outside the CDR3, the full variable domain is EAGVVQSPRYKIIEKKQPVAFWCNPISGHNTLYWYLQNLGQGPELLIRYENEEAVDDSQLPKDRFSAERLKGVDSTLKIQPAELGDSAVYLCASSPTGQGAYEQYFGPGTRLTVT.

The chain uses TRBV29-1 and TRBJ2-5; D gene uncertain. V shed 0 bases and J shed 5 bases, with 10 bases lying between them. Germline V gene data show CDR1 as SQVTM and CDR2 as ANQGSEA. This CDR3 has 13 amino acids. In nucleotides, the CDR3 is TGCAGCGTTGAAGAGTCCGCCCGGGAGACCCAGTACTTC. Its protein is CSVEESARETQYF.

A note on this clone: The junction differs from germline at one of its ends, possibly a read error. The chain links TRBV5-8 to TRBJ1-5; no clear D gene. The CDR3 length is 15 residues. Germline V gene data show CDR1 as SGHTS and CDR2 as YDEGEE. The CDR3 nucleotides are TGTGCCAGCAACTTGTATGACTCTCTCAATCAGCCCCAGCATTTT. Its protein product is CASNLYDSLNQPQHF. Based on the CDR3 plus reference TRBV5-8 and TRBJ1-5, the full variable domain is EAGVTQSPTHLIKTRGQQATLRCSPISGHTSVYWYQQALGLGLQFLLWYDEGEERNRGNFPPRFSGRQFPNYSSELNVNALELEDSALYLCASNLYDSLNQPQHFGDGTRLSIL.

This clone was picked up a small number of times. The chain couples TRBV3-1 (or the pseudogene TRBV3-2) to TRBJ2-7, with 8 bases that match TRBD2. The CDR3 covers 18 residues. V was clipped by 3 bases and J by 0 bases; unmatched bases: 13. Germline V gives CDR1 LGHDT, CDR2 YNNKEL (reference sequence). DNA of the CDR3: TGTGCCAGCAGCCAGTTAAATAGCGGGATACTTTACTCCTACGAGCAGTACTTC. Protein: CASSQLNSGILYSYEQYF.

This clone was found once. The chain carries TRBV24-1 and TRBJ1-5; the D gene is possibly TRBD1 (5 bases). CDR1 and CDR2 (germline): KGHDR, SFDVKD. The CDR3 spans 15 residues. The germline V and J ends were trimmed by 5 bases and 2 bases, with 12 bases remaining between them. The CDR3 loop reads CATSVGGSGNQPQHF. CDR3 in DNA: TGTGCCACCAGTGTGGGGGGGTCGGGCAATCAGCCCCAGCATTTT.

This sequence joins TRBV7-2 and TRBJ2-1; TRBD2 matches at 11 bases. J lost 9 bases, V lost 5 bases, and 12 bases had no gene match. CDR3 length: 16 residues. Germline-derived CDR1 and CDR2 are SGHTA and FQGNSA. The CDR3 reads CASSPVSGGVLGEQFF. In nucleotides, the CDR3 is TGTGCCAGCAGCCCAGTTAGCGGGGGGGTGCTGGGTGAGCAGTTCTTC.

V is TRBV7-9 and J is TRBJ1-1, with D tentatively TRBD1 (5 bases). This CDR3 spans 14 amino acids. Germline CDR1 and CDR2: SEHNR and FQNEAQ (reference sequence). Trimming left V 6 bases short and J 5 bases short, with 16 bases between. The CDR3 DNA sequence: TGTGCCAGCAGTCAGGGAGGGGTGGAGACTGAAGCTTTCTTT. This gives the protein CASSQGGVETEAFF.

The CDR3 here is CSASGQTNEKLFF. The CDR3 coding sequence is TGCAGTGCTAGTGGGCAGACTAATGAAAAACTGTTTTTT. The chain uses TRBV20-1 and TRBJ1-4; D not certain. This CDR3 region has 13 residues. V shed 3 bases and J shed 2 bases, with 7 bases lying between them. The germline CDR1 and CDR2 sequences are DFQATT and SNEGSKA (reference sequence).

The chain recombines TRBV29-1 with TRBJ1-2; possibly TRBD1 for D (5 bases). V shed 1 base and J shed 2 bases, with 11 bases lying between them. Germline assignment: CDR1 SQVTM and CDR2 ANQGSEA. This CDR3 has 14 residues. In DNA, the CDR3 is TGCAGCGTTGAAGCGTGGGGGTGGAACTATGGCTACACCTTC. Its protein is CSVEAWGWNYGYTF.

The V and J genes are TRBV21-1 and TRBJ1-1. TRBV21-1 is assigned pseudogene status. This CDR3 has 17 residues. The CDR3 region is CASSKCSGLIMNTEAFF. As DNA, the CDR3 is TGTGCCAGCAGCAAGTGTTCTGGACTCATCATGAACACTGAAGCTTTCTTT.

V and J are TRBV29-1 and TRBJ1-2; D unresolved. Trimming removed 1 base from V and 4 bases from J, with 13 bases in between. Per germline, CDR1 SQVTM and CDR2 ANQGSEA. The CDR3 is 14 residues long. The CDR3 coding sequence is TGCAGCGTTGAAGGGGCAACCGGGATCTATGGCTACACCTTC. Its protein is CSVEGATGIYGYTF. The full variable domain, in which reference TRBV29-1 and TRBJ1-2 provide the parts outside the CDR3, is SAVISQKPSRDICQRGTSLTIQCQVDSQVTMMFWYRQQPGQSLTLIATANQGSEATYESGFVIDKFPISRPNLTFSTLTVSNMSPEDSSIYLCSVEGATGIYGYTFGSGTRLTVV.

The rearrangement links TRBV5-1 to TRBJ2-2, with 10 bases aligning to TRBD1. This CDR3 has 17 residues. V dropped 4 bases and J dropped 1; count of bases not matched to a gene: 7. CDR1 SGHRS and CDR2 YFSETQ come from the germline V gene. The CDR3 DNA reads TGCGCCAGCAGCCTCCGACAGGGGGCTCAGAACACCGGGGAGCTGTTTTTT. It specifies CASSLRQGAQNTGELFF.

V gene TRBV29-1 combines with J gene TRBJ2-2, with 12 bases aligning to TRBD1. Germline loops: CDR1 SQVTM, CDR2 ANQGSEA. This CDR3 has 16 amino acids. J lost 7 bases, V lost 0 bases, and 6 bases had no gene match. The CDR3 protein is CSVEEGDRGQGGELFF. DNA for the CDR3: TGCAGCGTTGAAGAAGGGGACAGGGGGCAGGGCGGGGAGCTGTTTTTT.